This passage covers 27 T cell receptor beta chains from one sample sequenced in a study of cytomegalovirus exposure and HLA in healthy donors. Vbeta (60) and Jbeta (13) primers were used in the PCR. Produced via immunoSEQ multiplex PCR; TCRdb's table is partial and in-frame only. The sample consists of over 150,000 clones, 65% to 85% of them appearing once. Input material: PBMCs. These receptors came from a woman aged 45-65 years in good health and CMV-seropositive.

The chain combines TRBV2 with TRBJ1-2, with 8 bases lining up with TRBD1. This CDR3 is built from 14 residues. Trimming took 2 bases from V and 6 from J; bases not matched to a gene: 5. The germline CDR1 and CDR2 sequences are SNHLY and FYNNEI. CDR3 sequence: CASSEQGALDGYTF. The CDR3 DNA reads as TGTGCCAGCAGTGAACAGGGGGCTTTAGATGGCTACACCTTC.

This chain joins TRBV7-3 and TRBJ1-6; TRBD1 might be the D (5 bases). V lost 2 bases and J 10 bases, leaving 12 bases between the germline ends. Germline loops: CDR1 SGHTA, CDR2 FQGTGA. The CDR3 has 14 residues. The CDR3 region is CASSLGREHSPLHF. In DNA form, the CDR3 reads TGTGCCAGCAGCTTAGGCAGGGAACACTCACCCCTCCACTTT.

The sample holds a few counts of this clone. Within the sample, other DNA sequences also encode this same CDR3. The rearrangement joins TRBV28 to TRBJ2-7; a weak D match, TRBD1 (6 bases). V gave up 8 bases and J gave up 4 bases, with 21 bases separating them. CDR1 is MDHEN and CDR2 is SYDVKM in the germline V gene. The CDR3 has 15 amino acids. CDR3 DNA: TGTGCCAGCTGTCTGGACAGTCCCCGTGGGTACGAGCAGTACTTC. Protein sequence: CASCLDSPRGYEQYF.

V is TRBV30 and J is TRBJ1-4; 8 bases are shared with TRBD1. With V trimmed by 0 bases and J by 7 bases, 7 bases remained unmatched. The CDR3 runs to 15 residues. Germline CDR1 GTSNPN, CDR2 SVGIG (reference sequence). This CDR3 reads CAWSVGDRWGEKLFF. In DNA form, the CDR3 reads TGTGCCTGGAGTGTAGGGGACAGGTGGGGTGAAAAACTGTTTTTT.

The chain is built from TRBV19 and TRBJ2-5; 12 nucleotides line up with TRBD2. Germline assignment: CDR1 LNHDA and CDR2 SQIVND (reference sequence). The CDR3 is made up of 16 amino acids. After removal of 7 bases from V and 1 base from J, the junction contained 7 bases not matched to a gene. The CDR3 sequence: CASKGLAGGTQETQYF. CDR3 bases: TGTGCCAGTAAGGGACTAGCGGGCGGGACCCAAGAGACCCAGTACTTC.

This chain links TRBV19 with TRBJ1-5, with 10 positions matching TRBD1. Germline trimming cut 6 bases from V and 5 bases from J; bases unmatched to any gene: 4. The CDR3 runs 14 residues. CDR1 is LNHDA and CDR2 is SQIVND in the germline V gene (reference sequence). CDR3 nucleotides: TGTGCCAGTAGAGGACAGGGGGGTTATCAGCCCCAGCATTTT. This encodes CASRGQGGYQPQHF.

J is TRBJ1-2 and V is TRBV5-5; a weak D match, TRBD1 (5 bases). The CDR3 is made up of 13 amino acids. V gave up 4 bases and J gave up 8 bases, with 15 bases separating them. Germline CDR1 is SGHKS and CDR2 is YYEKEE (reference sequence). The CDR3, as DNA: TGTGCCAGCAGCCCAGGGATGGAGAGAGGCTACACCTTC. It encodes CASSPGMERGYTF. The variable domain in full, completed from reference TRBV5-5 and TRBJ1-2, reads DAGVTQSPTHLIKTRGQQVTLRCSPISGHKSVSWYQQVLGQGPQFIFQYYEKEERGRGNFPDRFSARQFPNYSSELNVNALLLGDSALYLCASSPGMERGYTFGSGTRLTVV.

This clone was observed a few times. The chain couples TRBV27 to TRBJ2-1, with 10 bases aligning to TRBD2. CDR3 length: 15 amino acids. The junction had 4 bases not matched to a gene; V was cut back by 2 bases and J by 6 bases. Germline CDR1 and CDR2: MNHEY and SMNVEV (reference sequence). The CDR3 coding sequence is TGTGCCAGCAGTTTAGGCAGCGGGGGGGCCAATGAGCAGTTCTTC. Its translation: CASSLGSGGANEQFF.

The CDR3 DNA reads as TGTGCCAGCGGGGGAGCGGGAGTGGATGAGCAGTTCTTC. This sequence encodes CASGGAGVDEQFF. The chain joins TRBV9 to TRBJ2-1, with 8 nucleotides matching TRBD2. The CDR3 covers 13 residues. V shed 7 bases and J 8 bases; nucleotides not matched to a gene: 8. Germline V CDR1 and CDR2: SGDLS, YYNGEE. The complete variable domain, with remaining parts taken from reference TRBV9 and TRBJ2-1, reads DSGVTQTPKHLITATGQRVTLRCSPRSGDLSVYWYQQSLDQGLQFLIQYYNGEERAKGNILERFSAQQFPDLHSELNLSSLELGDSALYFCASGGAGVDEQFFGPGTRLTVL.

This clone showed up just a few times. The CDR3 region has the DNA TGTGCCACCAGCAGAGCGGGACAGGGAAGGGGACCCCTCCACTTT. It specifies CATSRAGQGRGPLHF. This rearrangement joins TRBV15 to TRBJ1-6; TRBD1 aligns across 9 bases. Germline trimming cut 1 base from V and 12 bases from J; bases unmatched to any gene: 7. This CDR3 spans 15 amino acids. Per germline, CDR1 LNHNV and CDR2 YYDKDF (reference sequence). Based on the CDR3 plus reference TRBV15 and TRBJ1-6, the full variable domain is DAMVIQNPRYQVTQFGKPVTLSCSQTLNHNVMYWYQQKSSQAPKLLFHYYDKDFNNEADTPDNFQSRRPNTSFCFLDIRSPGLGDTAMYLCATSRAGQGRGPLHFGNGTRLTVT.

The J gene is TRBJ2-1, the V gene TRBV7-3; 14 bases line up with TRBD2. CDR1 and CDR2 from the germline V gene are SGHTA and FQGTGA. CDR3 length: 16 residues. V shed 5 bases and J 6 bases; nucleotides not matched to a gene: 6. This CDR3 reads CASSAQGLAGGNEQFF. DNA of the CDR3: TGTGCCAGCAGCGCCCAAGGACTAGCGGGGGGCAATGAGCAGTTCTTC.

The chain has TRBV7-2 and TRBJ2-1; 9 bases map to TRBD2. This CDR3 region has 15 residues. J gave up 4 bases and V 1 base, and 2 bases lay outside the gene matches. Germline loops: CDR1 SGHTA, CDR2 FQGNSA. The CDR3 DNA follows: TGTGCCAGCAGCTTAGACAGCGGGGGGTACAATGAGCAGTTCTTC. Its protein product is CASSLDSGGYNEQFF. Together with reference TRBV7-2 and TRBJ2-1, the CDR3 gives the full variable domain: GAGVSQSPSNKVTEKGKDVELRCDPISGHTALYWYRQSLGQGLEFLIYFQGNSAPDKSGLPSDRFSAERTGGSVSTLTIQRTQQEDSAVYLCASSLDSGGYNEQFFGPGTRLTVL.

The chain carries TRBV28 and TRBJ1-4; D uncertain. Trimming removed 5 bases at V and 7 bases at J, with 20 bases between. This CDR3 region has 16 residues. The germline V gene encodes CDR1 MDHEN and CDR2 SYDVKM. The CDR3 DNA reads TGTGCCAGCAGTCCCAGTGCTAGTCTTTCGGGTGAAAAACTGTTTTTT. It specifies CASSPSASLSGEKLFF.

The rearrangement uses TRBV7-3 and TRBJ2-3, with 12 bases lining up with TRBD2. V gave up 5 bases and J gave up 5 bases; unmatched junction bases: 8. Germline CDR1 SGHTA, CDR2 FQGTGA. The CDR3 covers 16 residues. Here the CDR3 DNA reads TGTGCCAGCAGCCAAGGGCTACTAGCGGGAGGAGATACGCAGTATTTT. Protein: CASSQGLLAGGDTQYF. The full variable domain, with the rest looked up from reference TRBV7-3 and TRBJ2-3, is GAGVSQTPSNKVTEKGKYVELRCDPISGHTALYWYRQSLGQGPEFLIYFQGTGAADDSGLPNDRFFAVRPEGSVSTLKIQRTERGDSAVYLCASSQGLLAGGDTQYFGPGTRLTVL.

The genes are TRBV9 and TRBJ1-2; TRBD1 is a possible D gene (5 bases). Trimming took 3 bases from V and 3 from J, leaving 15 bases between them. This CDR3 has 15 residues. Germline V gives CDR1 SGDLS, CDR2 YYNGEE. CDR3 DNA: TGTGCCAGCAGCGCTGACCTCCAGGGTCACTATGGCTACACCTTC. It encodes CASSADLQGHYGYTF. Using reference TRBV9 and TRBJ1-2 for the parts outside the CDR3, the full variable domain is DSGVTQTPKHLITATGQRVTLRCSPRSGDLSVYWYQQSLDQGLQFLIQYYNGEERAKGNILERFSAQQFPDLHSELNLSSLELGDSALYFCASSADLQGHYGYTFGSGTRLTVV.

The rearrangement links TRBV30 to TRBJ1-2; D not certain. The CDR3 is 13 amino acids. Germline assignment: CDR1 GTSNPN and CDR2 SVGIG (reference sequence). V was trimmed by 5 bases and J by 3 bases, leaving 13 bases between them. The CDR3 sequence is CAWALDRDYGYTF. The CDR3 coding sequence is TGTGCCTGGGCTTTAGATCGGGACTATGGCTACACCTTC. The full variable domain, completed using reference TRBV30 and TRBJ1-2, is SQTIHQWPATLVQPVGSPLSLECTVEGTSNPNLYWYRQAAGRGLQLLFYSVGIGQISSEVPQNLSASRPQDRQFILSSKKLLLSDSGFYLCAWALDRDYGYTFGSGTRLTVV.

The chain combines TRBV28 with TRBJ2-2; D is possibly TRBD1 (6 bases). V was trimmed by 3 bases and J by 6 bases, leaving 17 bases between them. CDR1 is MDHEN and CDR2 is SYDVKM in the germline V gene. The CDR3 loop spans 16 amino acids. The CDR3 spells CASSFLHDGGSGELFF. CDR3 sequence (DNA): TGTGCCAGCAGTTTCCTACACGATGGGGGCTCCGGGGAGCTGTTTTTT.

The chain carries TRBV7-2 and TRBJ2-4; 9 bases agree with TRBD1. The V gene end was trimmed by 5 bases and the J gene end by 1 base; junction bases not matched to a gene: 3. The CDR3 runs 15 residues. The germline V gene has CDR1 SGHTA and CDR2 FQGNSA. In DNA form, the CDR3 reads TGTGCCAGCAGCCTGGGGACAGGGGCCAAAAACATTCAGTACTTC. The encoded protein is CASSLGTGAKNIQYF.

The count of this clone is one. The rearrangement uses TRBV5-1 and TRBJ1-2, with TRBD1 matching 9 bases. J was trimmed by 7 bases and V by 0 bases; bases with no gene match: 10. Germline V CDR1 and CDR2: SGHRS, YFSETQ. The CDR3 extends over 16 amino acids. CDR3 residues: CASSLEPGQGLSGYTF. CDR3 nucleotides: TGCGCCAGCAGCTTGGAGCCGGGACAGGGTTTGAGTGGCTACACCTTC.

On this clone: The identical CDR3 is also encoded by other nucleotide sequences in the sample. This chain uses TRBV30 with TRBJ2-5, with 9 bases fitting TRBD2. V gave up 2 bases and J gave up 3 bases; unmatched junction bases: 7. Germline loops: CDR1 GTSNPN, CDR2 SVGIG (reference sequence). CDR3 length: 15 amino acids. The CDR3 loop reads CAWSRGLAGEETQYF. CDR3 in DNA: TGTGCCTGGAGTCGGGGTTTAGCGGGAGAAGAGACCCAGTACTTC.

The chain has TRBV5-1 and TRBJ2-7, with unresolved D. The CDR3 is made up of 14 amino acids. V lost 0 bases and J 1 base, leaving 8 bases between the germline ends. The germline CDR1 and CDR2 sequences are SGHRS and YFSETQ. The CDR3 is CASSLDILSYEQYF. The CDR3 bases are TGCGCCAGCAGCTTGGACATCCTGTCCTACGAGCAGTACTTC.

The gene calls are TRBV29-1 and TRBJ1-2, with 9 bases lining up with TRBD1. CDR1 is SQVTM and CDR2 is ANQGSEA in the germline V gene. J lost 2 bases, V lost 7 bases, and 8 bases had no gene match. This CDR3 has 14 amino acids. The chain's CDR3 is CSAGGTGQNYGYTF. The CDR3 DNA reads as TGCAGCGCGGGAGGGACAGGGCAAAACTATGGCTACACCTTC.

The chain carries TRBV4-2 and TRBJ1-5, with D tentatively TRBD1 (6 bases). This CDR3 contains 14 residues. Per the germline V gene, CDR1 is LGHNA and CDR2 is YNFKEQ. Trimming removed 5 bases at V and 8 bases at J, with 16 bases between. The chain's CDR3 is CASSLGQGMEPQHF. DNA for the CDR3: TGTGCCAGCAGCTTGGGGCAGGGGATGGAGCCCCAGCATTTT.

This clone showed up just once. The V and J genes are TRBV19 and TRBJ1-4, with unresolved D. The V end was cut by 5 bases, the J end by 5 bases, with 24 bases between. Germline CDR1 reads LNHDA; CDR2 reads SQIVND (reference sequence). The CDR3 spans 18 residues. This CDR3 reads CASSRTGVSTPLNEKLFF. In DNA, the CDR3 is TGTGCCAGTAGTCGCACCGGGGTATCTACACCCTTAAATGAAAAACTGTTTTTT. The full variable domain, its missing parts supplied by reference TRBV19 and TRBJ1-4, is DGGITQSPKYLFRKEGQNVTLSCEQNLNHDAMYWYRQDPGQGLRLIYYSQIVNDFQKGDIAEGYSVSREKKESFPLTVTSAQKNPTAFYLCASSRTGVSTPLNEKLFFGSGTQLSVL.

CDR3 region: CASNRQGDRNEQYF. In DNA form, the CDR3 reads TGTGCCAGCAACCGACAGGGGGATAGGAACGAGCAGTACTTC. The rearrangement uses TRBV28 and TRBJ2-5, with TRBD1 identical over 9 bases. The DNA end favors TRBJ2-7, so the J call may be wrong. Germline CDR1 is MDHEN and CDR2 is SYDVKM. CDR3 length equals 14 residues.

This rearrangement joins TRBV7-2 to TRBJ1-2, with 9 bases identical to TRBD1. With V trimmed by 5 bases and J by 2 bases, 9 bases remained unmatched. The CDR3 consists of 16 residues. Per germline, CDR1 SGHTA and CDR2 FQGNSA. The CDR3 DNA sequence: TGTGCCAGCAGCGTTGGCTCCGGGACAGGGAACTATGGCTACACCTTC. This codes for CASSVGSGTGNYGYTF.

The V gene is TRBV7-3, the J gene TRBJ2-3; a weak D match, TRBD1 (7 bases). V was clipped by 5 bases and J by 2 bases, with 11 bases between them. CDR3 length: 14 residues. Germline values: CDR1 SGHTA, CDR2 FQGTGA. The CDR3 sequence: CASSGGTDTDTQYF. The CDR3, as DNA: TGTGCCAGCAGCGGGGGGACAGACACAGATACGCAGTATTTT.